The T cell receptor (beta chain) described here comes from a study of CD8 T cells in ankylosing spondylitis. Study findings and constraints: Characteristic, it appeared, of ankylosing spondylitis blood was a TCR beta motif of 7 or 8 highly homologous variants. Matched ankylosing spondylitis synovial fluid reportedly contained a significantly enriched population of disease-linked clones. Past studies reported some motif variants in reactive arthritis synovial fluid and blood.

Using quantitative 5'-RACE with molecular barcodes, the authors made TCR beta libraries. TCRdb passed the 5' RACE reads through MiXCR, listing each CDR3 protein once. The sample includes 30,000 to 45,000 distinct CDR3 sequences, 6% of them seen just once. Germline V gives CDR1 LGHNA, CDR2 YSLEER. V trimming: 2 bases; J trimming: 8 bases; junction bases outside the gene matches: 11. The CDR3 is made up of 16 amino acids. This clonotype was recorded many times. Antigen specificity is unknown. The chain employs TRBV4-3 and TRBJ2-2; the match to TRBD2 covers 7 bases. The source is a male donor with ankylosing spondylitis or in good health (not recorded which). Sequencing used blood, either unsorted or a sorted T cell fraction (not recorded which). The CDR3 protein is CASSQSPGRSEGELFF. CDR3 nucleotide sequence: TGCGCCAGCAGCCAATCCCCCGGGAGGTCGGAGGGGGAGCTGTTTTTT.